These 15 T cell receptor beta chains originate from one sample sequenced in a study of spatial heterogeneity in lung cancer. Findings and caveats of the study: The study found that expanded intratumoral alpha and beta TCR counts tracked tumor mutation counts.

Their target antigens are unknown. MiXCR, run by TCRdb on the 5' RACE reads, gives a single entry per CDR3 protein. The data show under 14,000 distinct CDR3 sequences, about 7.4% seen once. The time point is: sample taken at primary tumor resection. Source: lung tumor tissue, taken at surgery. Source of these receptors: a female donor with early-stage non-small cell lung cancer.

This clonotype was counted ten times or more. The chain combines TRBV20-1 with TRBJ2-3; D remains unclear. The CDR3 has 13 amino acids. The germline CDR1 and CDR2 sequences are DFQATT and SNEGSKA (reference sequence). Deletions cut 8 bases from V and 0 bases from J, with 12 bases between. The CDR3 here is CSPKDPSTDTQYF. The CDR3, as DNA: TGCAGTCCAAAGGACCCGAGCACAGATACGCAGTATTTT.

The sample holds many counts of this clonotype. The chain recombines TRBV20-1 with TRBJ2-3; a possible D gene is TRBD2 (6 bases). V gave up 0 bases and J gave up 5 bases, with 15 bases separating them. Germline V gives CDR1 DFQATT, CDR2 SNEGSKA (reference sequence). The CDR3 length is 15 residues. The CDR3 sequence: CSARDPGGVVDTQYF. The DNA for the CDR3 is TGCAGTGCTAGAGATCCAGGCGGGGTGGTAGATACGCAGTATTTT.

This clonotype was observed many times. In nucleotides, the CDR3 is TGTGCCAGCAGTTTGATGGGGGGGGTCACTGAAGCTTTCTTT. It specifies CASSLMGGVTEAFF. The chain uses TRBV27 and TRBJ1-1, with D possibly TRBD1 on 5 matching bases. The CDR3 has 14 amino acids. Germline V lookup: CDR1 MNHEY, CDR2 SMNVEV (reference sequence). Trimming removed 3 bases from V and 4 bases from J, with 12 bases in between.

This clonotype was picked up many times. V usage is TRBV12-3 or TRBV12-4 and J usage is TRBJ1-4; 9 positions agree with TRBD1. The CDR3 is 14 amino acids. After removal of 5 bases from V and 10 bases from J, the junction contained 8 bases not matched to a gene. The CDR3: CASSQGDRERKLFF. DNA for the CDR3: TGTGCCAGCAGTCAGGGGGACAGGGAAAGAAAACTGTTTTTT.

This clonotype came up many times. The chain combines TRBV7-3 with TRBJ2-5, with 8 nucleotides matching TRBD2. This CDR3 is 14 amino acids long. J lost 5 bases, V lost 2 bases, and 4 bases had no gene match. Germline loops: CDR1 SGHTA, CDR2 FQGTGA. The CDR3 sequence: CASSLAGGRETQYF. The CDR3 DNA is TGTGCCAGCAGCTTAGCGGGGGGAAGGGAGACCCAGTACTTC.

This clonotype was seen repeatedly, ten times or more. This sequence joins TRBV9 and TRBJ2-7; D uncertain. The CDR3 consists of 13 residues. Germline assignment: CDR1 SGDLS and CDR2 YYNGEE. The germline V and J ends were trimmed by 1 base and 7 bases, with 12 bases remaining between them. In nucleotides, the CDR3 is TGTGCCAGCAGCGTAACACCACCCGGGGAGCAGTACTTC. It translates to CASSVTPPGEQYF.

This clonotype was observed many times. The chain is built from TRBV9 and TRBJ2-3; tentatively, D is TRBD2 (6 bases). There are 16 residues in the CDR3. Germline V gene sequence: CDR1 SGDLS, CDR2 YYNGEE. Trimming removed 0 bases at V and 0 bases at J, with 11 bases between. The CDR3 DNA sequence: TGTGCCAGCAGCGTAGACGGGGGATCTAGCACAGATACGCAGTATTTT. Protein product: CASSVDGGSSTDTQYF.

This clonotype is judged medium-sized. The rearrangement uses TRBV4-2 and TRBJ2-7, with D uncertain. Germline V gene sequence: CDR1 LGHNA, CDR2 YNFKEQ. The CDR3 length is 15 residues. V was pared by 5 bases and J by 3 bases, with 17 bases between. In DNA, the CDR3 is TGTGCCAGCAGCGAAGCCGCTCCGGCCGGCTACGAGCAGTACTTC. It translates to CASSEAAPAGYEQYF.

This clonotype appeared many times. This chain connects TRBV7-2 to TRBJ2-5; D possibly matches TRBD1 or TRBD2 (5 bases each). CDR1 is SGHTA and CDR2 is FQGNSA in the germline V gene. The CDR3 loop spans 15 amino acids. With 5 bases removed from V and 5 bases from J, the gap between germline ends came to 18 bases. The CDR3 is CASSGRDGAGETQYF. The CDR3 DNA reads TGTGCCAGCAGCGGCCGGGACGGCGCCGGGGAGACCCAGTACTTC. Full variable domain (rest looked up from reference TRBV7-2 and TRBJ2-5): GAGVSQSPSNKVTEKGKDVELRCDPISGHTALYWYRQSLGQGLEFLIYFQGNSAPDKSGLPSDRFSAERTGGSVSTLTIQRTQQEDSAVYLCASSGRDGAGETQYFGPGTRLLVL.

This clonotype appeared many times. This chain's CDR3 is CSASEDGRVGEQYF. CDR3 DNA: TGCAGTGCTAGCGAGGATGGCAGGGTGGGCGAGCAGTACTTC. The chain joins TRBV20-1 to TRBJ2-7; the D gene is possibly TRBD1 (5 bases). This CDR3 has 14 amino acids. The germline V gene encodes CDR1 DFQATT and CDR2 SNEGSKA (reference sequence). V was pared by 3 bases and J by 6 bases, with 18 bases between.

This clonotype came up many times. The CDR3 is CSARPLNYGYTF. The CDR3 DNA reads TGCAGTGCCCGCCCGTTAAACTATGGCTACACCTTC. The chain uses TRBV20-1 and TRBJ1-2; the D is unclear. Germline V gene lookup returns CDR1 DFQATT and CDR2 SNEGSKA (reference sequence). Deletions cut 6 bases from V and 2 bases from J, with 10 bases between. This CDR3 region has 12 residues.

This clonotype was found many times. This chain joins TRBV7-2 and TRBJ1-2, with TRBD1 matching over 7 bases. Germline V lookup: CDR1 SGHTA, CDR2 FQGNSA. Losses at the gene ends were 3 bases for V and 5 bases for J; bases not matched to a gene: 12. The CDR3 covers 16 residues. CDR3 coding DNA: TGTGCCAGCAGCTTCTTAGGGGGCCGAGGAGGTTATGGCTACACCTTC. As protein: CASSFLGGRGGYGYTF.

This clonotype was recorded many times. The CDR3 region has the DNA TGTGCTAGTGGCCCCGGCACACCGGCTAATGAAAAACTGTTTTTT. Its protein product is CASGPGTPANEKLFF. The chain links TRBV12-5 to TRBJ1-4; D is unresolved. This CDR3 spans 15 amino acids. V lost 6 bases to trimming and J lost 3 bases, with 14 bases between them. Germline V gives CDR1 LGHNT, CDR2 FRNRAP.

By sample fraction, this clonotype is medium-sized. The CDR3, as DNA: TGCAGCGCCACCCCCCCCGGTACAGATACGCAGTATTTT. As protein: CSATPPGTDTQYF. The chain combines TRBV29-1 with TRBJ2-3; no clear D gene. V gave up 7 bases and J gave up 3 bases, with 14 bases separating them. CDR1 is SQVTM and CDR2 is ANQGSEA in the germline V gene. This CDR3 comprises 13 residues.

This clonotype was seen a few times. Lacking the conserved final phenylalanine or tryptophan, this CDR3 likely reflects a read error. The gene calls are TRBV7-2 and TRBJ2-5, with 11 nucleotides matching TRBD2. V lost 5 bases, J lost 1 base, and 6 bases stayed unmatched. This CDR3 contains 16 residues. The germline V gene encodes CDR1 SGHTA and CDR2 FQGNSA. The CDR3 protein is CASSLSTSGGQETQYL. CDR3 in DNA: TGTGCCAGCAGCCTATCCACTAGCGGGGGCCAAGAGACCCAGTACTTA.